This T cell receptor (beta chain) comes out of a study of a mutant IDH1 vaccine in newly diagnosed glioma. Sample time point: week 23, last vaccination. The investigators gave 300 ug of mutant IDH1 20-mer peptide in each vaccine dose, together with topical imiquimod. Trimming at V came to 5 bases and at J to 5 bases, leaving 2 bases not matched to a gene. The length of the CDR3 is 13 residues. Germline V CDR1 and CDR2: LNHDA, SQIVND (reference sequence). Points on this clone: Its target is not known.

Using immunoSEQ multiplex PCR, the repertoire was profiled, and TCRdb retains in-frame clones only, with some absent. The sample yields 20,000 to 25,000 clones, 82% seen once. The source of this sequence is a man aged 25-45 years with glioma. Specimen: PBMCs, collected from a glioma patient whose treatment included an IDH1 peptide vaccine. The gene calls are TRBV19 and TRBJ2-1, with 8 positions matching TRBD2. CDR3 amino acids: CASSLAGDNEQFF. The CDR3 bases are TGTGCCAGTAGTCTAGCGGGCGACAATGAGCAGTTCTTC.